What follows are 17 T cell receptor beta chains derived from one specimen sequenced in a study of cytomegalovirus exposure and HLA in healthy donors (dated by TCRdb to about 2017). Library creation used the immunoSEQ multiplex PCR assay. The multiplex PCR relied on a mix of 60 forward primers for TCR Vbeta segments and 13 reverse primers for TCR Jbeta segments. TCRdb holds this immuneACCESS table with in-frame rearrangements only. Some clones are missing; in checked studies, unresolved V genes explain under half, and the rest has no known cause. The sample has some 140,000 clones on record, roughly 77% of them singletons. The ten largest clones capture around 7.2% of the sample. Sequenced sample: PBMCs. The receptors here all came from a man aged 30 to 45 in good health and CMV-seropositive.

The V call is TRBV7-2, the J call TRBJ1-3; 7 nucleotides agree with TRBD1. Trimming took 3 bases from V and 4 from J; bases not matched to a gene: 6. There are 15 residues in the CDR3. Germline CDR1 SGHTA, CDR2 FQGNSA. This CDR3 is CASSLATGPGNTIYF. CDR3 DNA: TGTGCCAGCAGCTTGGCGACAGGGCCAGGAAACACCATATATTTT.

The chain links TRBV4-2 to TRBJ1-5, with D unresolved. CDR3 length equals 13 residues. Germline CDR1 and CDR2: LGHNA and YNFKEQ. Trimming took 0 bases from V and 11 from J, leaving 11 bases between them. Written as DNA, the CDR3 is TGTGCCAGCAGCCAAGAGAAAGCCCTAGCCCAGCATTTT. Translating gives CASSQEKALAQHF.

The rearrangement links TRBV5-6 to TRBJ1-4; 7 bases are a match to TRBD1. The CDR3 sequence is 15 residues long. Per germline, CDR1 SGHDT and CDR2 YYEEEE. J gave up 4 bases and V 0 bases, and 3 bases lay outside the gene matches. CDR3 amino acids: CASSLEQGFNEKLFF. As DNA, the CDR3 is TGTGCCAGCAGCTTGGAACAGGGGTTTAATGAAAAACTGTTTTTT.

The chain carries TRBV7-9 and TRBJ2-2; D gene uncertain. The ends were cut back, 3 bases at V and 0 bases at J, with 5 bases in the middle. CDR3 length: 14 amino acids. Germline-derived CDR1 and CDR2 are SEHNR and FQNEAQ (reference sequence). The CDR3 sequence: CASSFGSNTGELFF. CDR3 coding DNA: TGTGCCAGCAGCTTCGGTTCGAACACCGGGGAGCTGTTTTTT.

The rearrangement joins TRBV19 to TRBJ2-5; 13 bases are shared with TRBD2. Per germline, CDR1 LNHDA and CDR2 SQIVND (reference sequence). The V segment lost 6 bases and the J segment 5 bases; nucleotides outside the gene matches: 9. CDR3 length equals 16 residues. The DNA for the CDR3 is TGTGCCAGTAGGAGAGGACTAGCGGGGGATGGGGAGACCCAGTACTTC. Its protein is CASRRGLAGDGETQYF.

The chain has TRBV4-1 and TRBJ2-6; tentatively, D is TRBD2 (7 bases). This CDR3 spans 19 amino acids. V shed 2 bases and J shed 0 bases, with 17 bases lying between them. In germline, CDR1 is MGHRA, CDR2 YSYEKL. The CDR3 sequence is CASSQTRGAHISGANVLTF. In DNA, the CDR3 is TGCGCCAGCAGCCAAACTCGGGGGGCGCATATCTCTGGGGCCAACGTCCTGACTTTC.

The sample holds one count of this clone. The chain combines TRBV2 with TRBJ2-2; no firm D call. Germline V lookup: CDR1 SNHLY, CDR2 FYNNEI. This CDR3 spans 14 amino acids. Trimming took off 6 bases at V and 6 bases at J, with 14 bases between the two ends. Here the CDR3 DNA reads TGTGCCAGCAGCGCTATTCGCCGTTCCGGGGAGCTGTTTTTT. Protein sequence: CASSAIRRSGELFF.

This clone came up a few times. This chain connects TRBV5-4 to TRBJ2-5, with D tentatively TRBD2 (6 bases). Germline V CDR1 and CDR2: SGHNT, YYREEE (reference sequence). The CDR3 consists of 16 residues. V was shortened by 4 bases and J by 5 bases, with 21 bases between the two germline ends. The CDR3 region is CASSPRAQGGWETQYF. The CDR3 bases are TGTGCCAGCAGCCCTCGGGCCCAGGGAGGCTGGGAGACCCAGTACTTC.

The rearrangement links TRBV2 to TRBJ1-2; D gene uncertain. Germline V gene sequence: CDR1 SNHLY, CDR2 FYNNEI. Trimming stripped 11 bases from V and 5 bases from J, with 18 bases between. CDR3 length equals 13 residues. For the CDR3, the DNA is TGTGCCCTCAGCGTCGCAGAAGTTTATGGCTACACCTTC. Protein sequence: CALSVAEVYGYTF.

V usage is TRBV30 and J usage is TRBJ2-2, with 7 bases aligning to TRBD2. This CDR3 has 12 amino acids. Germline V gives CDR1 GTSNPN, CDR2 SVGIG (reference sequence). With V trimmed by 4 bases and J by 6 bases, 2 bases remained unmatched. CDR3 residues: CAWIRGAGELFF. CDR3 nucleotide sequence: TGTGCCTGGATCCGGGGGGCCGGGGAGCTGTTTTTT.

The chain couples TRBV27 to TRBJ2-5; TRBD1 agrees at 9 bases. The J call may not be correct, given that the DNA end is closer to TRBJ2-7. Germline V gene sequence: CDR1 MNHEY, CDR2 SMNVEV (reference sequence). The CDR3 consists of 15 residues. CDR3 nucleotides: TGTGCCAGCAGAAGACAGGGGGTCCTTCCCTACGAGCAGTACTTC. Protein: CASRRQGVLPYEQYF.

The chain has TRBV10-1 and TRBJ2-1; TRBD1 matches 7 bases. The CDR3 loop spans 14 amino acids. Per germline, CDR1 WNHNN and CDR2 SYGVQD (reference sequence). The junction had 12 bases not matched to a gene; V was cut back by 8 bases and J by 8 bases. CDR3 loop: CASGETGLDDEQFF. CDR3 DNA sequence: TGCGCCAGCGGGGAGACAGGGCTAGACGATGAGCAGTTCTTC.

This chain joins TRBV4-1 and TRBJ1-1; D unresolved. Trimming stripped 4 bases from V and 3 bases from J, with 9 bases between. The CDR3 spans 13 residues. Germline lookup yields CDR1 MGHRA and CDR2 YSYEKL. The DNA for the CDR3 is TGCGCCAGCAGCCTACAAATGGACACTGAAGCTTTCTTT. Translated: CASSLQMDTEAFF.

The chain links TRBV5-6 to TRBJ1-2; D is uncertain. Germline CDR1 is SGHDT and CDR2 is YYEEEE. V was shortened by 2 bases and J by 7 bases, with 12 bases between the two germline ends. The CDR3 covers 13 residues. CDR3 loop: CASSLGRMSGYTF. The CDR3 coding sequence is TGTGCCAGCAGCTTAGGCAGGATGTCTGGCTACACCTTC.

This clone showed up just a few times. V gene TRBV20-1 combines with J gene TRBJ1-5; D might be TRBD1 (6 bases). Germline CDR1 and CDR2: DFQATT and SNEGSKA (reference sequence). The CDR3 length is 11 residues. The V end lost 6 bases, the J end lost 7 bases, and 10 bases lay between the germline ends. The CDR3 loop is CSATRGQPQHF. CDR3 nucleotide sequence: TGCAGTGCCACCAGGGGACAGCCCCAGCATTTT.

The chain is built from TRBV7-6 and TRBJ2-5; D is undetermined. Per the germline V gene, CDR1 is SGHVS and CDR2 is FNYEAQ. The CDR3 extends over 15 amino acids. Trimming stripped 2 bases from V and 2 bases from J, with 12 bases between. This CDR3 reads CASSLTAGSQETQYF. For the CDR3, the DNA is TGTGCCAGCAGCTTAACAGCAGGCAGTCAAGAGACCCAGTACTTC.

CDR3 nucleotides: TGTGCCATCCGGACAGTGGCCTACACCTTC. This gives the protein CAIRTVAYTF. The chain links TRBV28 to TRBJ1-2; D might be TRBD1 (6 bases). V dropped 10 bases and J dropped 10 bases, with 13 bases sitting between them. The V gene's germline CDR1 is MDHEN and CDR2 SYDVKM. The CDR3 has 10 amino acids.